These 30 T cell receptor beta chains came from one sample sequenced in a study of T cells after posttransplantation cyclophosphamide. TCRdb's table, derived via immunoSEQ multiplex PCR, lists solely in-frame clones and lacks some. Sampling found some 11,000 clones, none seen once. A marrow graft followed busulfan-fludarabine conditioning, with cyclophosphamide on days +3 and +4. The sample in question was PBMCs, obtained after allogeneic stem cell transplant with posttransplant cyclophosphamide. Receptor source: a female patient in her forties or fifties who received an allogeneic stem cell transplant from a related donor, was CMV-positive, and had acute GVHD only. The graft donor may account for some of the T cells.

At least ten counts were recorded for this clone. This sequence joins TRBV11-1 and TRBJ2-1; D is ambiguous. The CDR3 totals 13 residues. The V and J ends lost 5 bases and 4 bases respectively, with 9 bases between them. The germline V gene has CDR1 SGHAT and CDR2 FQDESV (reference sequence). DNA for the CDR3: TGTGCCAGCAGCAGAACAGAGTACAATGAGCAGTTCTTC. Protein sequence: CASSRTEYNEQFF.

This chain joins TRBV5-1 and TRBJ2-5; TRBD1 agrees at 7 bases. Trimming took 1 base from V and 3 from J; bases not matched to a gene: 6. Germline CDR1 reads SGHRS; CDR2 reads YFSETQ. This CDR3 comprises 15 residues. The CDR3: CASSLQPGQKETQYF. In nucleotides, the CDR3 is TGCGCCAGCAGCTTGCAACCGGGACAGAAAGAGACCCAGTACTTC. The full variable domain, in which reference TRBV5-1 and TRBJ2-5 provide the parts outside the CDR3, is KAGVTQTPRYLIKTRGQQVTLSCSPISGHRSVSWYQQTPGQGLQFLFEYFSETQRNKGNFPGRFSGRQFSNSRSEMNVSTLELGDSALYLCASSLQPGQKETQYFGPGTRLLVL.

This clone was recorded at least ten times. J is TRBJ1-1 and V is TRBV4-3, with TRBD1 identical over 8 bases. There are 13 residues in the CDR3. The germline V gene has CDR1 LGHNA and CDR2 YSLEER. Unmatched junction bases numbered 6, after V lost 0 bases and J lost 12 bases. The CDR3 DNA is TGCGCCAGCAGCCAAGAGGATCAGGGGGCGCCTTTCTTT. Its protein is CASSQEDQGAPFF.

This clone was recorded a few times. Since a far larger clone is one base different, this is likely a read error. This likely comes from a read error, as the CDR3 has no conserved phenylalanine or tryptophan at its end. In DNA form, the CDR3 reads TGCGCCAGCAGCCAAGACTGGGGGGGGGTCCCTGAAGCTTTCCTT. Translation gives CASSQDWGGVPEAFL. This chain links TRBV4-3 with TRBJ1-1, with D possibly matching TRBD1 (5 bases). The germline V and J ends were trimmed by 0 bases and 6 bases, with 14 bases remaining between them. There are 15 residues in the CDR3. Germline V gene data show CDR1 as LGHNA and CDR2 as YSLEER.

The chain recombines TRBV7-6 with TRBJ2-1, with a tentative D call TRBD1 (5 bases). Germline CDR1 and CDR2: SGHVS and FNYEAQ. The V gene lost 5 bases and the J gene lost 0 bases, with 14 bases spanning the gap. The CDR3 loop spans 16 amino acids. The CDR3 is CASSPDSSYSYNEQFF. CDR3 in DNA: TGTGCCAGCAGCCCTGACAGTTCTTACTCCTACAATGAGCAGTTCTTC. The full variable domain, in which reference TRBV7-6 and TRBJ2-1 provide the parts outside the CDR3, is GAGVSQSPRYKVTKRGQDVALRCDPISGHVSLYWYRQALGQGPEFLTYFNYEAQQDKSGLPNDRFSAERPEGSISTLTIQRTEQRDSAMYRCASSPDSSYSYNEQFFGPGTRLTVL.

This clone was found many times. The chain is built from TRBV6-5 and TRBJ1-5; 8 bases agree with TRBD1. The CDR3 consists of 14 residues. CDR1 is MNHEY and CDR2 is SVGAGI in the germline V gene. The trim removed 5 bases at V and 4 bases at J, leaving 4 bases unmatched. The CDR3 DNA follows: TGTGCCAGCAGTAGGGACAGGAGTAATCAGCCCCAGCATTTT. This sequence encodes CASSRDRSNQPQHF.

This clone was seen many times. This rearrangement joins TRBV6-5 to TRBJ1-2; TRBD1 aligns across 7 bases. Unmatched junction bases numbered 11, after V lost 5 bases and J lost 8 bases. The CDR3 totals 14 residues. Germline lookup yields CDR1 MNHEY and CDR2 SVGAGI. CDR3: CASSRADRKLGYTF. DNA for the CDR3: TGTGCCAGCAGTAGAGCGGACAGGAAACTAGGCTACACCTTC.

This clone was recorded at least ten times. The chain couples TRBV5-1 to TRBJ2-2; no clear D. Germline assignment: CDR1 SGHRS and CDR2 YFSETQ. Trimming cost V 0 bases and J 4 bases, with 7 bases left between them. CDR3 length: 14 residues. The CDR3 DNA reads as TGCGCCAGCAGCTTGGAGTCGGGCACCGGGGAGCTGTTTTTT. Encoded protein: CASSLESGTGELFF. Full variable domain (rest looked up from reference TRBV5-1 and TRBJ2-2): KAGVTQTPRYLIKTRGQQVTLSCSPISGHRSVSWYQQTPGQGLQFLFEYFSETQRNKGNFPGRFSGRQFSNSRSEMNVSTLELGDSALYLCASSLESGTGELFFGEGSRLTVL.

This clone was observed at least ten times. The rearrangement joins TRBV2 to TRBJ1-2, with D possibly matching TRBD1 (6 bases). V was cut by 5 bases and J by 7 bases, with 14 bases left in between. Germline CDR1 SNHLY, CDR2 FYNNEI. This CDR3 is built from 13 residues. The CDR3 DNA reads TGTGCCAGCAGTAGGACAGAACTATCTGGCTACACCTTC. It translates to CASSRTELSGYTF.

Many counts were recorded for this clone. The gene calls are TRBV7-3 and TRBJ2-3; 9 positions agree with TRBD2. Trimming removed 5 bases from V and 3 bases from J; junction bases left unmatched: 6. The V gene's germline CDR1 is SGHTA and CDR2 FQGTGA. This CDR3 is 15 amino acids long. CDR3 sequence (DNA): TGTGCCAGCAGCCCGAGCGGGGGGAGGACAGATACGCAGTATTTT. This gives the protein CASSPSGGRTDTQYF.

The table lists this clone with many counts. This chain connects TRBV2 to TRBJ1-2; D unclear. Trimming removed 4 bases from V and 6 bases from J, with 12 bases in between. The CDR3 is 13 residues long. Germline CDR1 reads SNHLY; CDR2 reads FYNNEI. CDR3 loop: CASSGQEFDGYTF. The CDR3 DNA follows: TGTGCCAGCAGTGGTCAGGAATTTGATGGCTACACCTTC.

This clone was observed at least ten times. The rearrangement uses TRBV7-2 and TRBJ2-2, with 9 nucleotides matching TRBD1. The CDR3 sequence is 18 residues long. Trimming took 1 base from V and 6 from J; bases not matched to a gene: 12. Germline V gene lookup returns CDR1 SGHTA and CDR2 FQGNSA. CDR3 amino acids: CASSLVMAGTGTAGELFF. The CDR3 DNA follows: TGTGCCAGCAGCTTAGTGATGGCCGGGACAGGGACGGCCGGGGAGCTGTTTTTT.

The genes are TRBV6-4 and TRBJ1-2; D unresolved. The CDR3 has 13 amino acids. Per germline, CDR1 MRHNA and CDR2 SNTAGT. V was trimmed by 4 bases and J by 4 bases, leaving 10 bases between them. CDR3 amino acids: CASSAGVGYGYTF. As DNA, the CDR3 is TGTGCCAGCAGTGCGGGAGTAGGCTATGGCTACACCTTC.

The table lists this clone with many counts. J is TRBJ2-7 and V is TRBV20-1; 8 bases map to TRBD2. CDR1 is DFQATT, CDR2 SNEGSKA, per germline (reference sequence). This CDR3 spans 11 amino acids. J was trimmed by 4 bases and V by 4 bases; bases with no gene match: 0. The CDR3: CSATSGYEQYV. The CDR3 coding sequence is TGCAGTGCTACTAGCGGGTACGAGCAGTACGTC.

This clone was seen at least ten times. For the CDR3, the DNA is TGCGCCAGCAGCCAACCCGGGACTAAAAGCTACAATGAGCAGTTCTTC. Amino acid sequence: CASSQPGTKSYNEQFF. The chain combines TRBV4-1 with TRBJ2-1; 7 bases match TRBD2. Trimming removed 2 bases from V and 3 bases from J; junction bases left unmatched: 7. CDR1 and CDR2 (germline): MGHRA, YSYEKL. This CDR3 is built from 16 residues.

This clone was recorded at least ten times. The V gene is TRBV29-1, the J gene TRBJ1-1; no definite D call. The CDR3 sequence is 11 residues long. CDR1 is SQVTM, CDR2 ANQGSEA, per germline. Trimming took off 3 bases at V and 1 base at J, with 3 bases between the two ends. CDR3 sequence reads: CSVEANTEAFF. The DNA for the CDR3 is TGCAGCGTTGAGGCGAACACTGAAGCTTTCTTT.

This clone was seen only a few times. The genes are TRBV10-3 and TRBJ1-6, with 8 bases lining up with TRBD1. V lost 6 bases and J lost 10; bases outside the gene matches: 8. The CDR3 sequence is 14 residues long. Germline-derived CDR1 and CDR2 are ENHRY and SYGVKD. The CDR3 sequence: CAIRPGTGSSPLHF. CDR3 nucleotides: TGTGCCATCAGGCCCGGGACAGGCTCGTCACCCCTCCACTTT.

This clone was observed many times. This sequence joins TRBV5-4 and TRBJ1-2; 10 nucleotides agree with TRBD1. The CDR3 is 15 amino acids. The J segment lost 8 bases and the V segment lost 0 bases, leaving 7 bases of the junction unmatched. Germline V gene lookup returns CDR1 SGHNT and CDR2 YYREEE (reference sequence). This CDR3 reads CASSLAYRTGGGYTF. As DNA, the CDR3 is TGTGCCAGCAGCTTGGCCTATCGGACAGGGGGAGGCTACACCTTC.

The sample holds many counts of this clone. CDR3 DNA: TGTGCCAGCAGCTTATTACTAGATCCCGGGAGGGCCGTCATCACCTACAATGAGCAGTTCTTC. Protein product: CASSLLLDPGRAVITYNEQFF. The J gene is TRBJ2-1, the V gene TRBV7-8; 8 positions match TRBD2. Germline-derived CDR1 and CDR2 are SGHVS and FQNEAQ. The CDR3 has 21 residues. V was clipped by 2 bases and J by 2 bases; unmatched bases: 20. The full variable domain, its missing parts supplied by reference TRBV7-8 and TRBJ2-1, is GAGVSQSPRYKVAKRGQDVALRCDPISGHVSLFWYQQALGQGPEFLTYFQNEAQLDKSGLPSDRFFAERPEGSVSTLKIQRTQQEDSAVYLCASSLLLDPGRAVITYNEQFFGPGTRLTVL.

This clone was seen many times. In DNA form, the CDR3 reads TGTGCCAGCAGCCCAGACAGGATTAGGGAGACCCAGTACTTC. It codes for CASSPDRIRETQYF. The V call is TRBV13, the J call TRBJ2-5; D is possibly TRBD1 (6 bases). Trimming took 5 bases from V and 5 from J, leaving 15 bases between them. The CDR3 consists of 14 residues. Germline CDR1 and CDR2: PRHDT and FYEKMQ (reference sequence).

This clone has only a few counts. V gene TRBV6-4 combines with J gene TRBJ2-1; maybe TRBD2 (6 bases). The CDR3 length is 14 residues. Germline CDR1 and CDR2: MRHNA and SNTAGT. Deletions cut 2 bases from V and 5 bases from J, with 10 bases between. CDR3 in DNA: TGTGCCAGCAGTGACGGGTGGGAGGACAATGAGCAGTTCTTC. Amino acid sequence: CASSDGWEDNEQFF.

At least ten counts were recorded for this clone. J is TRBJ1-4 and V is TRBV4-1; 7 bases match TRBD1. The V gene's germline CDR1 is MGHRA and CDR2 YSYEKL. CDR3 length equals 17 residues. Trimming took 2 bases from V and 3 from J; bases not matched to a gene: 9. The CDR3 region has the DNA TGCGCCAGCAGCCAAACGTACCGGGACAGAGCTAATGAAAAACTGTTTTTT. The encoded protein is CASSQTYRDRANEKLFF.

This clone was seen many times. CDR3 in amino acids: CASSPRTAGQYNEQFF. The DNA of the CDR3 is TGTGCCAGTAGTCCTCGGACGGCGGGGCAGTACAATGAGCAGTTCTTC. V gene TRBV19 combines with J gene TRBJ2-1; D is possibly TRBD2 (6 bases). Germline loops: CDR1 LNHDA, CDR2 SQIVND (reference sequence). With 5 bases removed from V and 4 bases from J, the gap between germline ends came to 18 bases. This CDR3 comprises 16 residues.

This clone was seen at least ten times. The chain is built from TRBV7-3 and TRBJ2-3; 10 nucleotides align to TRBD2. V gave up 5 bases and J gave up 3 bases; unmatched junction bases: 5. Germline lookup yields CDR1 SGHTA and CDR2 FQGTGA. The CDR3 totals 15 residues. This chain's CDR3 is CASSRTSGRTDTQYF. CDR3 nucleotide sequence: TGTGCCAGCAGCCGGACTAGCGGTAGGACAGATACGCAGTATTTT.

At least ten counts were recorded for this clone. The chain combines TRBV19 with TRBJ1-5, with TRBD1 matching over 9 bases. The V gene's germline CDR1 is LNHDA and CDR2 SQIVND (reference sequence). Unmatched junction bases numbered 11, after V lost 4 bases and J lost 7 bases. The CDR3 runs to 16 residues. CDR3 sequence: CASSTRDRVSKQPQHF. CDR3 bases: TGTGCCAGTAGTACCCGGGACAGGGTCAGTAAGCAGCCCCAGCATTTT.

In this sample, this clone turned up many times. This chain joins TRBV11-2 and TRBJ1-4; D perhaps matches TRBD1 (6 bases). V lost 5 bases to trimming and J lost 7 bases, with 14 bases between them. The CDR3 is 14 amino acids. Germline V gene sequence: CDR1 SGHAT, CDR2 FQNNGV. CDR3 DNA: TGTGCCAGCAGCGAACAGGGTTTGGGTGAAAAACTGTTTTTT. Translating gives CASSEQGLGEKLFF.

This clone was seen repeatedly, ten times or more. The V gene is TRBV15, the J gene TRBJ2-1; 9 bases fit TRBD2. There are 15 residues in the CDR3. Unmatched junction bases numbered 3, after V lost 2 bases and J lost 4 bases. Germline values: CDR1 LNHNV, CDR2 YYDKDF (reference sequence). The CDR3 region is CATSRSGLAYNEQFF. In DNA, the CDR3 is TGTGCCACCAGCAGATCCGGACTAGCGTACAATGAGCAGTTCTTC.

This clone has a count of ten or more. The J gene is TRBJ2-3, the V gene TRBV5-6, with a weak D call TRBD1 (6 bases). CDR1 and CDR2 from the germline V gene are SGHDT and YYEEEE. The CDR3 extends over 15 amino acids. V lost 5 bases, J lost 2 bases, and 15 bases lay in between. The CDR3 loop reads CASRSTGFYTDTQYF. The CDR3 bases are TGTGCCAGCAGATCTACAGGGTTTTACACAGATACGCAGTATTTT.

This clone showed up many times. V usage is TRBV5-5 and J usage is TRBJ2-7; D gene ambiguous. The CDR3 consists of 14 residues. Germline assignment: CDR1 SGHKS and CDR2 YYEKEE (reference sequence). Deletions cut 5 bases from V and 5 bases from J, with 17 bases between. CDR3 loop: CASSSTRTVHEQYF. The CDR3 nucleotides read TGTGCCAGCAGTTCGACACGTACCGTCCACGAGCAGTACTTC.

This CDR3 is CASSTHSGGHKNIQYF. Here the CDR3 DNA reads TGTGCCAGCAGCACCCATAGCGGGGGGCATAAAAACATTCAGTACTTC. The chain recombines TRBV9 with TRBJ2-4, with TRBD2 matching over 10 bases. The CDR3 has 16 amino acids. Germline-derived CDR1 and CDR2 are SGDLS and YYNGEE. Germline trimming cut 4 bases from V and 4 bases from J; bases unmatched to any gene: 8.